This TCR beta chain was captured in a study of CD8 T cells in Susac syndrome. About the study: At the time of blood draw, patients with Susac syndrome were therapy-naive, receiving corticosteroids, or receiving intravenous immunoglobulin alone.

An input of about 0.45 to 1 ug of RNA was subjected to reverse transcription using random hexamers. MiXCR was run by TCRdb on the immunoSEQ multiplex PCR reads, yielding one entry per CDR3 protein. The table shows nearly 110,000 distinct CDR3 sequences, with less than 95% occurring only once. Trimming removed 5 bases from V and 5 bases from J, with 12 bases in between. The germline CDR1 and CDR2 sequences are MNHEY and SVGEGT. This CDR3 comprises 13 residues. Study findings and constraints: Susac-specific public clones in total CD8+ repertoires numbered some 17; in CD8+ TEMRA repertoires, they numbered about five. Clonal CD8+ expansion in Susac was highest in TEMRA cells and active patients.

Of note for this clonotype: Its antigen is undetermined.

Sequencing of TCR beta was carried out in blood CD8+ and CD4+ T cells. This chain connects TRBV6-2 or TRBV6-3 to TRBJ1-1; no clear D. Sequencing was carried out using CD8+ T cells from PBMCs. This sequence was found in a human donor with Susac syndrome. CDR3 in amino acids: CASSHMLGTEAFF. The DNA of the CDR3 is TGTGCCAGCAGTCACATGTTGGGGACTGAAGCTTTCTTT.